Listed here are 23 T cell receptor beta chains from one sample, sequenced in a study of control samples from healthy donors and cancer patients. Sequenced by immunoSEQ multiplex PCR; TCRdb stores in-frame clones only, minus some. This table holds 70,000 to 100,000 clones, around 92% found once. Sequenced sample: blood. The source of these receptors is a man aged 45-65 years in good health.

This chain uses TRBV18 with TRBJ2-7; the D gene could be TRBD1 or TRBD2 (5 bases each). Germline assignment: CDR1 KGHSH and CDR2 LQKENI. The CDR3 covers 15 residues. V gave up 5 bases and J gave up 6 bases, with 20 bases separating them. Here the CDR3 reads CASSARGQGSFEQYF. As DNA, the CDR3 is TGTGCCAGCTCAGCACGAGGGCAGGGTAGCTTCGAGCAGTACTTC.

This clone has just a few counts. The chain has TRBV7-7 and TRBJ2-1; no reliable D call. The CDR3 is 13 residues long. CDR1 is SSHAT and CDR2 is FNYEAQ in the germline V gene (reference sequence). The CDR3 loop is CAQKGHWRIEQFF. CDR3 coding DNA: TGTGCGCAGAAGGGCCATTGGAGAATTGAGCAGTTCTTC.

This rearrangement joins TRBV10-1 to TRBJ2-7; D gene uncertain. Germline-derived CDR1 and CDR2 are WNHNN and SYGVQD (reference sequence). CDR3 size: 13 residues. V was pared by 4 bases and J by 7 bases, with 14 bases between. Here the CDR3 DNA reads TGCGCCAGCAGTGTCGGGCTATTGGGAGAGCAGTACTTC. Translating it yields CASSVGLLGEQYF.

The V gene is TRBV9, the J gene TRBJ2-1; 9 bases match TRBD1. The CDR3 sequence is 15 residues long. CDR1 and CDR2 from the germline V gene are SGDLS and YYNGEE. With 5 bases clipped from V and 2 bases from J, the junction kept 5 bases outside the gene matches. The CDR3 DNA sequence: TGTGCCAGCAGGGCCGGGACAGGGCCCTACAATGAGCAGTTCTTC. Its translation: CASRAGTGPYNEQFF.

The chain couples TRBV13 to TRBJ2-6; D remains unclear. Germline loops: CDR1 PRHDT, CDR2 FYEKMQ (reference sequence). V was clipped by 5 bases and J by 0 bases, with 8 bases between them. CDR3 length: 15 amino acids. The CDR3, as DNA: TGTGCCAGCAGCCCCCCGAGCTCTGGGGCCAACGTCCTGACTTTC. It is translated as CASSPPSSGANVLTF.

V gene TRBV3-1 (or the pseudogene TRBV3-2) combines with J gene TRBJ1-2; 10 nucleotides line up with TRBD1. Looked up from germline, CDR1 is LGHDT and CDR2 is YNNKEL (reference sequence). The CDR3 has 13 amino acids. V trimming: 3 bases; J trimming: 5 bases; junction bases outside the gene matches: 0. In DNA form, the CDR3 reads TGTGCCAGCAGCCAGGGACAGGGGTATGGCTACACCTTC. Translation gives CASSQGQGYGYTF.

This chain joins TRBV10-2 and TRBJ1-5; D gene uncertain. V lost 6 bases and J lost 3, with 6 bases in between. The CDR3 covers 12 residues. Germline V gene sequence: CDR1 WSHSY, CDR2 SAAADI. Here the CDR3 reads CASRELNQPQHF. CDR3 coding DNA: TGCGCCAGCAGGGAGCTCAATCAGCCCCAGCATTTT.

The chain couples TRBV19 to TRBJ1-5, with no clear D. V shed 7 bases and J shed 4 bases, with 8 bases lying between them. Germline V gene data show CDR1 as LNHDA and CDR2 as SQIVND (reference sequence). The CDR3 has 12 amino acids. CDR3 loop: CASTSFNQPQHF. The CDR3 DNA reads TGTGCCAGTACCTCTTTTAATCAGCCCCAGCATTTT.

The V gene is TRBV2, the J gene TRBJ2-4; 7 nucleotides line up with TRBD2. Germline loops: CDR1 SNHLY, CDR2 FYNNEI. After removal of 3 bases from V and 4 bases from J, the junction contained 0 bases not matched to a gene. The CDR3 totals 13 residues. The CDR3 DNA reads TGTGCCAGCAGTGACGGGGGGAAAAACATTCAGTACTTC. Protein sequence: CASSDGGKNIQYF.

The chain is built from TRBV5-5 and TRBJ2-2, with 14 bases identical to TRBD2. The junction had 6 bases not matched to a gene; V was cut back by 4 bases and J by 1 base. The CDR3 is 18 amino acids. The germline gives CDR1 SGHKS, CDR2 YYEKEE (reference sequence). CDR3 sequence: CASSIGGLAGGNTGELFF. The CDR3, as DNA: TGTGCCAGCAGCATTGGAGGACTAGCGGGGGGGAACACCGGGGAGCTGTTTTTT.

The chain couples TRBV27 to TRBJ2-6; no firm D call. The CDR3 sequence is 18 residues long. Germline V CDR1 and CDR2: MNHEY, SMNVEV (reference sequence). V was shortened by 2 bases and J by 0 bases, with 14 bases between the two germline ends. Here the CDR3 DNA reads TGTGCCAGCAGTTTAGCAGCCATGACATTCTCTGGGGCCAACGTCCTGACTTTC. Encoded protein: CASSLAAMTFSGANVLTF.

V is TRBV5-1 and J is TRBJ2-7; TRBD1 might be the D (5 bases). CDR3 length: 14 residues. Per the germline V gene, CDR1 is SGHRS and CDR2 is YFSETQ. Trimming left V 4 bases short and J 3 bases short, with 14 bases between. The DNA of the CDR3 is TGCGCCAGCAGCCTAACCGTAGGGGTCTACGAGCAGTACTTC. Its protein product is CASSLTVGVYEQYF.

The chain has TRBV7-2 and TRBJ2-3, with a possible D match to TRBD2 (7 bases). This CDR3 region has 15 residues. V was trimmed by 0 bases and J by 2 bases, leaving 9 bases between them. Germline CDR1 and CDR2: SGHTA and FQGNSA. CDR3 amino acids: CASSLARGLTDTQYF. The CDR3 coding sequence is TGTGCCAGCAGCTTAGCGCGGGGGCTCACAGATACGCAGTATTTT.

The rearrangement uses TRBV19 and TRBJ2-7, with 10 bases identical to TRBD1. Per germline, CDR1 LNHDA and CDR2 SQIVND (reference sequence). Trimming at V came to 5 bases and at J to 1 base, leaving 8 bases not matched to a gene. This CDR3 has 16 residues. This chain's CDR3 is CASSPGQGRGSYEQYF. DNA for the CDR3: TGTGCCAGTAGTCCGGGACAGGGGCGTGGATCCTACGAGCAGTACTTC.

V and J are TRBV19 and TRBJ1-5; D remains unclear. This CDR3 has 13 amino acids. V lost 6 bases and J lost 3, with 9 bases in between. Germline V gives CDR1 LNHDA, CDR2 SQIVND (reference sequence). CDR3 region: CASRWEVNQPQHF. Here the CDR3 DNA reads TGTGCCAGTAGATGGGAGGTCAATCAGCCCCAGCATTTT.

The chain joins TRBV18 to TRBJ2-7; 9 bases are shared with TRBD2. The length of the CDR3 is 13 residues. V lost 5 bases and J lost 2; bases outside the gene matches: 1. Germline-derived CDR1 and CDR2 are KGHSH and LQKENI. The CDR3 sequence: CASSSGGPYEQYF. The CDR3 DNA reads TGTGCCAGCTCAAGCGGGGGGCCCTACGAGCAGTACTTC.

J is TRBJ1-2 and V is TRBV14, with D unclear. The CDR3 length is 18 residues. Germline values: CDR1 SGHDN, CDR2 FVKESK. V lost 6 bases and J lost 0, with 23 bases in between. This CDR3 is CASSRRGPLDATNYGYTF. CDR3 bases: TGTGCCAGCAGTCGAAGAGGCCCTTTGGACGCGACTAACTATGGCTACACCTTC.

The rearrangement links TRBV7-9 to TRBJ2-3; D could derive from TRBD1 or TRBD2 (6 bases each). CDR3 length: 17 residues. Looked up from germline, CDR1 is SEHNR and CDR2 is FQNEAQ (reference sequence). The ends were cut back, 3 bases at V and 3 bases at J, with 19 bases in the middle. CDR3 protein: CASSFVMGGRSTDTQYF. As DNA, the CDR3 is TGTGCCAGCAGCTTTGTAATGGGGGGCCGGTCAACAGATACGCAGTATTTT.

The chain has TRBV10-3 and TRBJ1-1, with D perhaps TRBD1 (5 bases). Trimming stripped 0 bases from V and 8 bases from J, with 7 bases between. The CDR3 length is 12 residues. Germline values: CDR1 ENHRY, CDR2 SYGVKD. The CDR3 DNA reads as TGTGCCATCAGTGAGTCGGGGCAGGAAGCTTTCTTT. It codes for CAISESGQEAFF.

The chain uses TRBV4-1 and TRBJ1-5; D gene uncertain. V was trimmed by 4 bases and J by 3 bases, leaving 13 bases between them. CDR3 size: 15 residues. From germline, CDR1 is MGHRA and CDR2 YSYEKL. This CDR3 reads CASSPKAGVNQPQHF. CDR3 DNA: TGCGCCAGCAGCCCAAAGGCGGGAGTCAATCAGCCCCAGCATTTT.

The V and J genes are TRBV7-6 and TRBJ2-2; a possible D gene is TRBD1 (6 bases). The germline V gene encodes CDR1 SGHVS and CDR2 FNYEAQ. This CDR3 comprises 15 residues. Trimming pared 1 base from V and 1 base from J, leaving 7 bases between. CDR3 protein: CASSLVTGNTGELFF. The CDR3 DNA sequence: TGTGCCAGCAGCTTAGTGACAGGGAACACCGGGGAGCTGTTTTTT.

The rearrangement uses TRBV4-1 and TRBJ1-3; D is uncertain. V lost 1 base and J lost 8, with 15 bases in between. Per germline, CDR1 MGHRA and CDR2 YSYEKL. The CDR3 covers 15 residues. Written as DNA, the CDR3 is TGCGCCAGCAGCCAAGGGCCGGGAAGCGGAGACACCATATATTTT. Protein product: CASSQGPGSGDTIYF.

This rearrangement joins TRBV3-1 (or the pseudogene TRBV3-2) to TRBJ1-5; 7 bases match TRBD1. V lost 2 bases and J lost 6; bases outside the gene matches: 4. Germline V CDR1 and CDR2: LGHDT, YNNKEL (reference sequence). This CDR3 spans 14 amino acids. As DNA, the CDR3 is TGTGCCAGCAGCCAAACAGGGGAGGGTCAGCCCCAGCATTTT. Its protein product is CASSQTGEGQPQHF.